Each of the 14 T cell receptor beta chains below was sequenced from the same sample in a study of T-cell memory formation after mild COVID-19. Each CDR3 protein is one row after TCRdb ran MiXCR on the 5' RACE reads. The sample holds roughly 120,000 distinct CDR3 sequences, roughly 15% seen once. The sequenced sample consisted of PBMCs or a T cell subset sorted from them (not recorded which). Source of these receptors: an adult woman who had mild COVID-19 (a few samples of this study predate the infection). Cell type and time point are not known.

This clonotype was seen more than once but under ten times. The chain links TRBV20-1 to TRBJ1-2; weak D call: TRBD1 (6 bases). The CDR3 has 13 residues. V dropped 2 bases and J dropped 4 bases, with 11 bases sitting between them. The germline V gene encodes CDR1 DFQATT and CDR2 SNEGSKA (reference sequence). This CDR3 is CSARQGRSYGYTF. The CDR3, as DNA: TGCAGTGCTAGACAGGGGCGGAGCTATGGCTACACCTTC.

This clonotype occurred a few times. This chain connects TRBV7-9 to TRBJ2-5; 9 bases map to TRBD2. This CDR3 is 16 amino acids long. V trimming: 3 bases; J trimming: 5 bases; junction bases outside the gene matches: 10. Germline V gene sequence: CDR1 SEHNR, CDR2 FQNEAQ (reference sequence). CDR3 sequence (DNA): TGTGCCAGCAGCTTTGGCGGGAGGGCCCAATGGGAGACCCAGTACTTC. This codes for CASSFGGRAQWETQYF.

The sample holds a few counts of this clonotype. V and J are TRBV20-1 and TRBJ2-2; TRBD1 matches 8 bases. Germline values: CDR1 DFQATT, CDR2 SNEGSKA (reference sequence). The trim removed 4 bases at V and 3 bases at J, leaving 7 bases unmatched. This CDR3 is built from 15 residues. CDR3 nucleotides: TGCAGTGCTAATATGGGACAGGTGGACACCGGGGAGCTGTTTTTT. Protein product: CSANMGQVDTGELFF.

V gene TRBV7-2 combines with J gene TRBJ2-7, with no clear D. Germline CDR1 SGHTA, CDR2 FQGNSA. The CDR3 extends over 13 amino acids. Trimming shortened V by 6 bases and J by 2 bases, and 11 bases separated the two germline ends. The CDR3 loop is CASRGPGTYEQYF. Here the CDR3 DNA reads TGTGCCAGCAGAGGGCCTGGGACCTACGAGCAGTACTTC.

This clonotype was found a few times. This chain links TRBV7-9 with TRBJ2-5; 14 nucleotides align to TRBD2. The CDR3 length is 16 residues. Germline V gene lookup returns CDR1 SEHNR and CDR2 FQNEAQ (reference sequence). The J segment lost 8 bases and the V segment lost 4 bases, leaving 9 bases of the junction unmatched. CDR3 in DNA: TGTGCCAGCAGCTACCCGACTAGCGGGGGGGCCGAAACCCAGTACTTC. Translation: CASSYPTSGGAETQYF.

The chain joins TRBV6-6 to TRBJ2-7; 11 bases are shared with TRBD2. The CDR3 is 18 amino acids. Germline V lookup: CDR1 MNHNY, CDR2 SVGAGI (reference sequence). Trimming at V came to 0 bases and at J to 0 bases, leaving 7 bases not matched to a gene. Here the CDR3 DNA reads TGTGCCAGCAGTTACTCGCAAGCCGGGACTAGCGGCTCCTACGAGCAGTACTTC. It codes for CASSYSQAGTSGSYEQYF.

The chain couples TRBV12-3 or TRBV12-4 to TRBJ1-1; TRBD1 is a possible D gene (5 bases). V lost 5 bases and J 5 bases, leaving 18 bases between the germline ends. This CDR3 has 15 residues. CDR3 protein: CASSGLGGPGTEAFF. The CDR3 region has the DNA TGTGCCAGCAGTGGGCTTGGGGGACCGGGGACTGAAGCTTTCTTT.

Only a few counts were recorded for this clonotype. CDR3 coding DNA: TGCAGTGCTAGAGTGGACAGGGGGACTGAAGCTTTCTTT. This translates into CSARVDRGTEAFF. V gene TRBV20-1 combines with J gene TRBJ1-1; 10 positions agree with TRBD1. Trimming took 1 base from V and 5 from J; bases not matched to a gene: 1. The CDR3 totals 13 residues. Germline V gives CDR1 DFQATT, CDR2 SNEGSKA (reference sequence).

Concerning this clonotype itself: Relative to the germline gene, one junction end is altered; a read error may explain this. The chain is built from TRBV27 and TRBJ2-2, with a weak D call TRBD1 (6 bases). The CDR3 contains 15 residues. Germline V gives CDR1 MNHEY, CDR2 SMNVEV (reference sequence). CDR3: CASTLAGQHLGELFF. The CDR3 DNA sequence: TGTGCCAGCACTTTAGCTGGACAGCACCTCGGGGAGCTGTTTTTT.

This clonotype was seen more than once but under ten times. In nucleotides, the CDR3 is TGTGCCAGCAGTGAATCCAGGGGCAACACCGGGGAGCTGTTTTTT. As protein: CASSESRGNTGELFF. The gene calls are TRBV2 and TRBJ2-2, with D perhaps TRBD1 (6 bases). Trimming took 2 bases from V and 2 from J, leaving 9 bases between them. Germline loops: CDR1 SNHLY, CDR2 FYNNEI. The CDR3 is 15 amino acids.

This clonotype has just a few counts. This chain links TRBV10-3 with TRBJ2-7, with D possibly matching TRBD1 (5 bases). Trimming took off 4 bases at V and 4 bases at J, with 14 bases between the two ends. Germline V gene lookup returns CDR1 ENHRY and CDR2 SYGVKD. There are 14 residues in the CDR3. The CDR3 DNA is TGTGCCATCAGTGGCGGTGACAGCTTATACGAGCAGTACTTC. It codes for CAISGGDSLYEQYF.

This clonotype was counted only a few times. The chain carries TRBV7-9 and TRBJ2-2; D unclear. The CDR3 consists of 16 residues. CDR1 SEHNR and CDR2 FQNEAQ come from the germline V gene (reference sequence). Deletions cut 5 bases from V and 1 base from J, with 14 bases between. CDR3 nucleotide sequence: TGTGCCAGCAGCCCTAACCTGGGCCAGAACACCGGGGAGCTGTTTTTT. This sequence encodes CASSPNLGQNTGELFF.

This clonotype turned up a few times. V and J are TRBV5-1 and TRBJ2-1; TRBD2 matches at 7 bases. The CDR3 length is 16 residues. Per germline, CDR1 SGHRS and CDR2 YFSETQ. Trimming cost V 4 bases and J 0 bases; bases outside gene matches: 7. CDR3 bases: TGCGCCAGCAGCGCAGGACTAGGGAGCTCCTACAATGAGCAGTTCTTC. Its translation: CASSAGLGSSYNEQFF.

The chain carries TRBV20-1 and TRBJ2-5; 11 nucleotides align to TRBD2. CDR3 length equals 14 residues. The germline CDR1 and CDR2 sequences are DFQATT and SNEGSKA (reference sequence). V dropped 5 bases and J dropped 3; count of bases not matched to a gene: 5. The CDR3 protein is CSASPGLAEETQYF. CDR3 coding DNA: TGCAGTGCTTCCCCGGGACTAGCGGAAGAGACCCAGTACTTC.